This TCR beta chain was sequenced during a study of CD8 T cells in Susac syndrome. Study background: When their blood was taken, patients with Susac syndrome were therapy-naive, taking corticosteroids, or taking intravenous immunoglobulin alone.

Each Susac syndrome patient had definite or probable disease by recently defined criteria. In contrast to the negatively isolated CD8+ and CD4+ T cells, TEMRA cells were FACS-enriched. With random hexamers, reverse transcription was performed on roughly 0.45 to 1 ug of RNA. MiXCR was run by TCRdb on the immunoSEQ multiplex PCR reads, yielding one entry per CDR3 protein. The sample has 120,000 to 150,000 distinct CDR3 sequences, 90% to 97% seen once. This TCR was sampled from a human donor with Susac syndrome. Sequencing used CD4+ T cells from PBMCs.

The DNA for the CDR3 is TGTGCCAGCAGCGACGGGTTTCGCACCCCGGGCGGCTACACCTTC. It specifies CASSDGFRTPGGYTF. The chain recombines TRBV11-2 with TRBJ1-2, with D unresolved. There are 15 residues in the CDR3. CDR1 and CDR2 from the germline V gene are SGHAT and FQNNGV. Trimming shortened V by 5 bases and J by 8 bases, and 21 bases separated the two germline ends.